Listed below are T cell receptor beta chains from one sample, sequenced in a study of blood T cell repertoires in COVID-19. The method was immunoSEQ multiplex PCR; TCRdb's version includes in-frame clones alone and lacks a portion of them. This table holds 55,000 to 65,000 clones, roughly 85% found once. Sequenced sample: peripheral blood. Every receptor here comes from a man between 60 and 70 years old with acute or convalescent COVID-19. The CDR3 runs from the conserved cysteine through the conserved F or W. Each record gives: CDR3 DNA, CDR3 protein, V gene, clone size, CDR3 length, D gene, J gene. The D gene is left open where the match is weak. Only part of the rows carry a size: once, few, many, or a class if the clone is expanded.

cdr3_nt: TGTGCCAGCAGTCCCGGTGGAGGGAGCAATCAGCCCCAGCATTTT; cdr3_aa: CASSPGGGSNQPQHF; v_call: TRBV28; clone_size: few; cdr3_length: 15; d_call: .; j_call: TRBJ1-5
cdr3_nt: TGTGCCAGCAGCGTAGCTTGGGCTAGCGCTAGCTCCTACAATGAGCAGTTCTTC; cdr3_aa: CASSVAWASASSYNEQFF; v_call: TRBV9; clone_size: .; cdr3_length: 18; d_call: .; j_call: TRBJ2-1
cdr3_nt: TGTGCCAGCAGCGCCCTGTCACTTGGAGGTACGCAGTATTTT; cdr3_aa: CASSALSLGGTQYF; v_call: TRBV27; clone_size: .; cdr3_length: 14; d_call: .; j_call: TRBJ2-3
cdr3_nt: TGTGCCAGTAGTACCCGACAGGGAGCGGGGGAGCTGTTTTTT; cdr3_aa: CASSTRQGAGELFF; v_call: TRBV19; clone_size: .; cdr3_length: 14; d_call: TRBD1; j_call: TRBJ2-2
cdr3_nt: TGTGCCAGCAGGTTCGGGTCGTCAGATACGCAGTATTTT; cdr3_aa: CASRFGSSDTQYF; v_call: TRBV7-9; clone_size: once; cdr3_length: 13; d_call: .; j_call: TRBJ2-3
cdr3_nt: TGTGCCAGCAGCCAAGCCGGGAGCTCCTACAATGAGCAGTTCTTC; cdr3_aa: CASSQAGSSYNEQFF; v_call: TRBV3-1/TRBV3-2; clone_size: .; cdr3_length: 15; d_call: .; j_call: TRBJ2-1
cdr3_nt: TGTGCCAGCAGCCGGCGACAGGACACTGAAGCTTTCTTT; cdr3_aa: CASSRRQDTEAFF; v_call: TRBV12-3/TRBV12-4; clone_size: .; cdr3_length: 13; d_call: .; j_call: TRBJ1-1
cdr3_nt: TGTGCCAGCGGCAATGAAAAACTGTTTTTT; cdr3_aa: CASGNEKLFF; v_call: TRBV2; clone_size: .; cdr3_length: 10; d_call: .; j_call: TRBJ1-4
cdr3_nt: TGTGCCACCGCAGAGGGAGATAGCAATGAGCAGTTCTTC; cdr3_aa: CATAEGDSNEQFF; v_call: TRBV10-3; clone_size: .; cdr3_length: 13; d_call: .; j_call: TRBJ2-1
cdr3_nt: TGTGCCAGCAGCCGGGACAGAACGTCCTACGAGCAGTACTTC; cdr3_aa: CASSRDRTSYEQYF; v_call: TRBV6-1; clone_size: once; cdr3_length: 14; d_call: TRBD1; j_call: TRBJ2-7
cdr3_nt: TGTGCCAGCAGCCGGGACAGGGAAGGAGGCAATCAGCCCCAGCATTTT; cdr3_aa: CASSRDREGGNQPQHF; v_call: TRBV7-2; clone_size: few; cdr3_length: 16; d_call: TRBD1; j_call: TRBJ1-5
cdr3_nt: TGTGCCAGTAGTAGGGACAGGGGGCACAATGAGCAGTTCTTC; cdr3_aa: CASSRDRGHNEQFF; v_call: TRBV19; clone_size: .; cdr3_length: 14; d_call: TRBD1; j_call: TRBJ2-1
cdr3_nt: TGTGCCAGCAGTCTTACCGCCAGGATGTCCTATGGCTACACCTTC; cdr3_aa: CASSLTARMSYGYTF; v_call: TRBV27; clone_size: .; cdr3_length: 15; d_call: .; j_call: TRBJ1-2
cdr3_nt: TGTGCCACCAGTGCCACTAGACGGGACAGGGCGACTAGCGGGAGTGCAGATACGCAGTATTTT; cdr3_aa: CATSATRRDRATSGSADTQYF; v_call: TRBV24-1; clone_size: once; cdr3_length: 21; d_call: TRBD2; j_call: TRBJ2-3
cdr3_nt: TGTGCCAGCAGCCCTCGCACAGGGGGCAACACCGGGGAGCTGTTTTTT; cdr3_aa: CASSPRTGGNTGELFF; v_call: TRBV7-2; clone_size: .; cdr3_length: 16; d_call: TRBD1; j_call: TRBJ2-2
cdr3_nt: TGTGCCTGGAGTCCGACAGGGTTCTATCAGCCCCAGCATTTT; cdr3_aa: CAWSPTGFYQPQHF; v_call: TRBV30; clone_size: .; cdr3_length: 14; d_call: TRBD1; j_call: TRBJ1-5
cdr3_nt: TGTGCCAGCAGCCGCTGGAGGACGGACACCGGGGAGCTGTTTTTT; cdr3_aa: CASSRWRTDTGELFF; v_call: TRBV7-2; clone_size: .; cdr3_length: 15; d_call: .; j_call: TRBJ2-2
cdr3_nt: TGCAGCGTGAGGGGGACAGGGGCCCGAGAGACCCAGTACTTC; cdr3_aa: CSVRGTGARETQYF; v_call: TRBV29-1; clone_size: .; cdr3_length: 14; d_call: TRBD1; j_call: TRBJ2-5
cdr3_nt: TGCGCCAGCAGCTTGGCAGGGTTCTCCTACGAGCAGTACTTC; cdr3_aa: CASSLAGFSYEQYF; v_call: TRBV5-1; clone_size: .; cdr3_length: 14; d_call: .; j_call: TRBJ2-7
cdr3_nt: TGTGCCAGCAGTGTCGACAGGGAGCGAGGCTACACCTTC; cdr3_aa: CASSVDRERGYTF; v_call: TRBV12-3/TRBV12-4; clone_size: .; cdr3_length: 13; d_call: TRBD1; j_call: TRBJ1-2
cdr3_nt: TGTGCCAGCAGAGTTATAGCGGATACGCAGTATTTT; cdr3_aa: CASRVIADTQYF; v_call: TRBV28; clone_size: .; cdr3_length: 12; d_call: .; j_call: TRBJ2-3
cdr3_nt: TGCGCCAGCAGCCCCAGAGGGACCTACGAGCAGTACTTC; cdr3_aa: CASSPRGTYEQYF; v_call: TRBV5-1; clone_size: once; cdr3_length: 13; d_call: .; j_call: TRBJ2-7
cdr3_nt: TGTGCCAGCAGCTTAACGGCAGATACGCAGTATTTT; cdr3_aa: CASSLTADTQYF; v_call: TRBV7-9; clone_size: .; cdr3_length: 12; d_call: .; j_call: TRBJ2-3
cdr3_nt: TGTGCCAGCTCACCTCAGGATAGCAATCAGCCCCAGCATTTT; cdr3_aa: CASSPQDSNQPQHF; v_call: TRBV18; clone_size: once; cdr3_length: 14; d_call: .; j_call: TRBJ1-5
cdr3_nt: TGCAGCGTTGTAATCCCCAAGACCCCGGGGGGGGGTGGTGAAAAACTGTTTTTT; cdr3_aa: CSVVIPKTPGGGGEKLFF; v_call: TRBV29-1; clone_size: .; cdr3_length: 18; d_call: .; j_call: TRBJ1-4
cdr3_nt: TGCAGTGCTACACGGTACCAGTACTTC; cdr3_aa: CSATRYQYF; v_call: TRBV20-1; clone_size: .; cdr3_length: 9; d_call: .; j_call: TRBJ2-5
cdr3_nt: TGTGCCAGCAGCCAAGATCTTGCGGGACAGGGGACCCGTCGGGAAAAACTGTTTTTT; cdr3_aa: CASSQDLAGQGTRREKLFF; v_call: TRBV3-1/TRBV3-2; clone_size: few; cdr3_length: 19; d_call: TRBD1; j_call: TRBJ1-4
cdr3_nt: TGTGCCAGCAGCGTAGACGCACTAGCATTGGGGGAGCAGTACTTC; cdr3_aa: CASSVDALALGEQYF; v_call: TRBV9; clone_size: .; cdr3_length: 15; d_call: .; j_call: TRBJ2-7
cdr3_nt: TGTGCCAGCAGTTCCCAACTCGGGGGGACCCAGTACTTC; cdr3_aa: CASSSQLGGTQYF; v_call: TRBV28; clone_size: .; cdr3_length: 13; d_call: .; j_call: TRBJ2-5
cdr3_nt: TGTGCCAGCAGCCGCTATTCTGGAAACACCATATATTTT; cdr3_aa: CASSRYSGNTIYF; v_call: TRBV28; clone_size: .; cdr3_length: 13; d_call: .; j_call: TRBJ1-3
cdr3_nt: TGTGCCAGTAGTATAGTCGGGAATCTTAATGAAAAACTGTTTTTT; cdr3_aa: CASSIVGNLNEKLFF; v_call: TRBV19; clone_size: .; cdr3_length: 15; d_call: .; j_call: TRBJ1-4
cdr3_nt: TGCGCCAGCAGATTTACAGGGTCGAACACTGAAGCTTTCTTT; cdr3_aa: CASRFTGSNTEAFF; v_call: TRBV5-1; clone_size: .; cdr3_length: 14; d_call: .; j_call: TRBJ1-1
cdr3_nt: TGTGCCAGCTCACCACCGGGAGCAACTAATGAAAAACTGTTTTTT; cdr3_aa: CASSPPGATNEKLFF; v_call: TRBV18; clone_size: .; cdr3_length: 15; d_call: .; j_call: TRBJ1-4
cdr3_nt: TGCAGCGGGCCCACTGCGGGAGTGAGTGGGAATGAGCAGTTCTTC; cdr3_aa: CSGPTAGVSGNEQFF; v_call: TRBV29-1; clone_size: .; cdr3_length: 15; d_call: TRBD2; j_call: TRBJ2-1
cdr3_nt: TGCGCCAGCTGGATGGGTAGCGGGACTGGGGCCAACGTCCTGACTTTC; cdr3_aa: CASWMGSGTGANVLTF; v_call: TRBV5-1; clone_size: .; cdr3_length: 16; d_call: TRBD2; j_call: TRBJ2-6
cdr3_nt: TGTGCCAGCAGTTACAGGGGTTGGGATTCACCCCTCCACTTT; cdr3_aa: CASSYRGWDSPLHF; v_call: TRBV6-5; clone_size: few; cdr3_length: 14; d_call: .; j_call: TRBJ1-6
cdr3_nt: TGTGCCAGCAGCTTTGCGGTGAACACTGAAGCTTTCTTT; cdr3_aa: CASSFAVNTEAFF; v_call: TRBV7-2; clone_size: .; cdr3_length: 13; d_call: .; j_call: TRBJ1-1
cdr3_nt: TGTGCCAGTAGTCCGCGAGGTAGTCCAGGGCAAAACATTCAGTACTTC; cdr3_aa: CASSPRGSPGQNIQYF; v_call: TRBV19; clone_size: .; cdr3_length: 16; d_call: .; j_call: TRBJ2-4
cdr3_nt: TGTGCCAGCAGCGATCCTAGCGGGAGTGTAAACACCGGGGAGCTGTTTTTT; cdr3_aa: CASSDPSGSVNTGELFF; v_call: TRBV3-1/TRBV3-2; clone_size: .; cdr3_length: 17; d_call: TRBD2; j_call: TRBJ2-2
cdr3_nt: TGCAGCGTTGGAGGTCAGAAAGGAGCTTTCTTT; cdr3_aa: CSVGGQKGAFF; v_call: TRBV29-1; clone_size: few; cdr3_length: 11; d_call: .; j_call: TRBJ1-1
cdr3_nt: TGCAGCGTTGATACGTACATTTCCGGAGGGGAGACCCAGTACTTC; cdr3_aa: CSVDTYISGGETQYF; v_call: TRBV29-1; clone_size: few; cdr3_length: 15; d_call: .; j_call: TRBJ2-5
cdr3_nt: TGTGCCATCAGTGGGGAGGCGGGAGGGCCCTCCGAGTCGGCCCAGTACTTC; cdr3_aa: CAISGEAGGPSESAQYF; v_call: TRBV10-3; clone_size: .; cdr3_length: 17; d_call: TRBD2; j_call: TRBJ2-5
cdr3_nt: TGTGCCAGTAGTATTGTCGAGGGCTCCTACGAGCAGTACTTC; cdr3_aa: CASSIVEGSYEQYF; v_call: TRBV19; clone_size: .; cdr3_length: 14; d_call: .; j_call: TRBJ2-7
cdr3_nt: TGTGCCAGTAGCGGGAGAGGTTCCTACAATGAGCAGTTCTTC; cdr3_aa: CASSGRGSYNEQFF; v_call: TRBV19; clone_size: .; cdr3_length: 14; d_call: .; j_call: TRBJ2-1
cdr3_nt: TGTGCCAGCAGCTTTGCAGGGGATAATGAAAAACTGTTTTTT; cdr3_aa: CASSFAGDNEKLFF; v_call: TRBV5-6; clone_size: .; cdr3_length: 14; d_call: .; j_call: TRBJ1-4
cdr3_nt: TGTGCCAGCTCACCCGTACAGGGTACAACCGGGGAGCTGTTTTTT; cdr3_aa: CASSPVQGTTGELFF; v_call: TRBV18; clone_size: .; cdr3_length: 15; d_call: .; j_call: TRBJ2-2
cdr3_nt: TGTGCCAGTAGTATCGACAGATTATCCTACGAGCAGTACTTC; cdr3_aa: CASSIDRLSYEQYF; v_call: TRBV19; clone_size: .; cdr3_length: 14; d_call: .; j_call: TRBJ2-7
cdr3_nt: TGTGCCAGCCAGGGATCATATAATGAAAAACTGTTTTTT; cdr3_aa: CASQGSYNEKLFF; v_call: TRBV7-2; clone_size: .; cdr3_length: 13; d_call: .; j_call: TRBJ1-4
cdr3_nt: TGTGCCAGCACCAGACTCCCATCCTACAATGAGCAGTTCTTC; cdr3_aa: CASTRLPSYNEQFF; v_call: TRBV9; clone_size: .; cdr3_length: 14; d_call: .; j_call: TRBJ2-1
cdr3_nt: TGTGCCAGCAGAGACAGGGGATGGTACGAGCAGTACTTC; cdr3_aa: CASRDRGWYEQYF; v_call: TRBV14; clone_size: .; cdr3_length: 13; d_call: TRBD1; j_call: TRBJ2-7
cdr3_nt: TGTGCCAGCACCGGTATAATCTCAACTAATGAAAAACTGTTTTTT; cdr3_aa: CASTGIISTNEKLFF; v_call: TRBV2; clone_size: .; cdr3_length: 15; d_call: .; j_call: TRBJ1-4
cdr3_nt: TGTGCCAGTAGTACTTCGACAGGGGGCTGGGGCTACACCTTC; cdr3_aa: CASSTSTGGWGYTF; v_call: TRBV19; clone_size: .; cdr3_length: 14; d_call: TRBD1; j_call: TRBJ1-2
cdr3_nt: TGTGCCAGCAGTTTTGGGGGGAGACGTGGGAACACTGAAGCTTTCTTT; cdr3_aa: CASSFGGRRGNTEAFF; v_call: TRBV28; clone_size: .; cdr3_length: 16; d_call: .; j_call: TRBJ1-1
cdr3_nt: TGCGCCAGCAGAGGGACTAGCGGAAACAATGAGCAGTTCTTC; cdr3_aa: CASRGTSGNNEQFF; v_call: TRBV5-1; clone_size: .; cdr3_length: 14; d_call: TRBD2; j_call: TRBJ2-1
cdr3_nt: TGTGCCAGCAGCAGACTAGCGGGAGGGCCAATCGGGGAGCTGTTTTTT; cdr3_aa: CASSRLAGGPIGELFF; v_call: TRBV3-1/TRBV3-2; clone_size: .; cdr3_length: 16; d_call: TRBD2; j_call: TRBJ2-2
cdr3_nt: TGTGCCAGCTCACTCGATAGCGATGAGCAGTTCTTC; cdr3_aa: CASSLDSDEQFF; v_call: TRBV18; clone_size: few; cdr3_length: 12; d_call: .; j_call: TRBJ2-1
cdr3_nt: TGCAGCGTCCCGAAACCCGGGACAGAACTCCTCTACTTC; cdr3_aa: CSVPKPGTELLYF; v_call: TRBV29-1; clone_size: .; cdr3_length: 13; d_call: TRBD1; j_call: TRBJ1-2
cdr3_nt: TGTGCCAGTAGCCGGACAGGGGCCTACAATGAGCAGTTCTTC; cdr3_aa: CASSRTGAYNEQFF; v_call: TRBV19; clone_size: .; cdr3_length: 14; d_call: TRBD1; j_call: TRBJ2-1
cdr3_nt: TGTGCCAGTATAGGCCGGGTATACAATGAGCAGTTCTTC; cdr3_aa: CASIGRVYNEQFF; v_call: TRBV19; clone_size: .; cdr3_length: 13; d_call: .; j_call: TRBJ2-1